This T cell receptor (beta chain) was documented in a study of early T cells in non-severe SARS-CoV-2 infection. Overall study context: Chains stayed unpaired after sequencing of bulk RNA from unsorted whole blood.

The library protocol tagged individual cDNA molecules with unique molecular identifiers. TCRdb reprocessed the 5' RACE reads via MiXCR and lists one record per CDR3 protein. The repertoire holds around 52,000 distinct CDR3 sequences, 5.5% to 7.5% seen once, with 3% to 4.5% in the top ten. As concerns this clonotype: The antigen is undetermined.

The study, taken as a whole, reports: Using VDJdb, the matching emphasized anti-spike CD8 responses while missing private and CD4 specificities.

Looked up from germline, CDR1 is LGHDT and CDR2 is YNNKEL (reference sequence). The CDR3 runs 16 residues. Trimming removed 1 base from V and 4 bases from J, with 14 bases in between. Sequencing was carried out using whole blood. The gene calls are TRBV3-1 and TRBJ2-4; D not certain. The clonotype comes from an adult who was a healthcare worker with PCR-confirmed SARS-CoV-2 infection or an uninfected control (not recorded which). The CDR3 DNA reads as TGTGCCAGCAGCCAAGGGACCTCTAGAGCTAAAAACATTCAGTACTTC. Its protein is CASSQGTSRAKNIQYF.